Described below is a single TCR beta chain sequence and its context. Its antigen remains unidentified. It was cDNA, reverse transcribed from extracted RNA, that served as the sequencing template. The data were produced by immunoSEQ multiplex PCR, yet TCRdb's version contains in-frame clones alone and is incomplete. The data hold about 12,000 clones, with around 50% observed a single time. These data originate in a study of CD8+ T cells in alopecia areata. Overall study findings and caveats: Affected lesional scalp, above all in alopecia totalis/universalis, was more clonal than normal scalp.

Germline V gene data show CDR1 as MRHNA and CDR2 as SNTAGT. This CDR3 region has 15 residues. Collected material from alopecia areata patients comprised lesional scalp punch biopsies and peripheral blood. This receptor was obtained from a human donor with alopecia areata. The material sequenced was skin. V usage is TRBV6-4 and J usage is TRBJ2-5, with 13 positions matching TRBD2. The tail of the sequence fits TRBJ2-7 better, so the J call may be wrong. CDR3 in amino acids: CADGLAGESSYEQYF. For the CDR3, the DNA is TGTGCCGACGGACTAGCGGGAGAGAGCTCCTACGAGCAGTACTTC.